Listed below are T cell receptor beta chains from one sample, sequenced in a study of cytomegalovirus exposure and HLA in healthy donors. Libraries were prepared by immunoSEQ multiplex PCR; TCRdb keeps only in-frame clonotypes and omits some of them. The table includes some 120,000 clones, around 83% detected once. The sample consisted of PBMCs. Source of these receptors: a human donor in good health. Both conserved end residues are part of each CDR3. Each record gives: V gene, J gene, D gene, clone size, CDR3 DNA, CDR3 protein. The D gene is left open where the match is weak. Expanded clones get a size class; other rows say once, few or many, or leave the size out.

TRBV6-6	TRBJ1-3	-	-	TGTGCCAGCGGGCCCGGAAACACCATATATTTT	CASGPGNTIYF
TRBV28	TRBJ1-1	-	-	TGTGCCAGCAGTCCCCGGACAACGGTGAACACTGAAGCTTTCTTT	CASSPRTTVNTEAFF
TRBV15	TRBJ1-4	TRBD1	once	TGTGCCACCAGCAGGGACAGGGGAGGAGGTGAAAAACTGTTTTTT	CATSRDRGGGEKLFF
TRBV7-8	TRBJ2-5	TRBD2	-	TGTGCCAGCAGCCCGGGGACTAGCGGGGTCCAAGAGACCCAGTACTTC	CASSPGTSGVQETQYF
TRBV5-1	TRBJ1-1	-	few	TGCGCCAGCAGCTTGATTTCAGGGGCCACTGAAGCTTTCTTT	CASSLISGATEAFF
TRBV27	TRBJ2-2	-	-	TGTGCCAGCAGTTTTTTCCCGGGGGCGAACACCGGGGAGCTGTTTTTT	CASSFFPGANTGELFF
TRBV4-1	TRBJ2-1	TRBD2	-	TGCGCCAGCAGAATTAGCGGGGGTAACGACAATGAGCAGTTCTTC	CASRISGGNDNEQFF
TRBV7-3	TRBJ2-2	-	-	TGTGCCAGCAGCGCCACAGGGTTTCTCGTTACCGGGGAGCTGTTTTTT	CASSATGFLVTGELFF
TRBV11-2	TRBJ2-1	TRBD1	-	TGTGCCAGCAGCTCCCCGGGACAGGGGGCCCCGCGCTCCTACAATGAGCAGTTCTTC	CASSSPGQGAPRSYNEQFF
TRBV2	TRBJ1-5	TRBD1	-	TGTGCCAGCAGACTGGGACAGGGGAAAAATCAGCCCCAGCATTTT	CASRLGQGKNQPQHF